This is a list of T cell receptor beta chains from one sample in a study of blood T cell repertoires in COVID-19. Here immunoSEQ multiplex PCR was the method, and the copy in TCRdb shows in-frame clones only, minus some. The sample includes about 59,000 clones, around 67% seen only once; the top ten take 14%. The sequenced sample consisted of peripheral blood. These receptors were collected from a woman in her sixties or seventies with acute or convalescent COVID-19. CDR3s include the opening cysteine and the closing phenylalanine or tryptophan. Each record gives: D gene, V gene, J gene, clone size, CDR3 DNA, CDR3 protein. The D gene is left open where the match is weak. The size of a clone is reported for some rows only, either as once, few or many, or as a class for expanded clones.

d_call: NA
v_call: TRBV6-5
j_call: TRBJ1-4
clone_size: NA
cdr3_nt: TGTGCCAGCAGCCTATCCGCAACTAATGAAAAACTGTTTTTT
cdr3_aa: CASSLSATNEKLFF

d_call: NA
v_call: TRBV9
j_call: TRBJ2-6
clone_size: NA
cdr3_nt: TGTGCCAGCAGCCCCATCCAGGCCTCTGGGGCCAACGTCCTGACTTTC
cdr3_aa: CASSPIQASGANVLTF

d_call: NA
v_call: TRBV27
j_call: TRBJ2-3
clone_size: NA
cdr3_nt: TGTGCCAGCAGTCGTAAGGGGGACACCCGCACAGATACGCAGTATTTT
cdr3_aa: CASSRKGDTRTDTQYF

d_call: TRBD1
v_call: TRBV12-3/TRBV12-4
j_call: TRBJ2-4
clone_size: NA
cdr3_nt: TGTGCCAGCAGTCTACAGGGGGCAGACATTCAGTACTTC
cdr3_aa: CASSLQGADIQYF

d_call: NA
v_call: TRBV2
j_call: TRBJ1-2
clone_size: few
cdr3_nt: TGTGCCAGCACCCTAGAGGCGGGTTTAGGGTATGGCTACACCTTC
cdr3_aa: CASTLEAGLGYGYTF

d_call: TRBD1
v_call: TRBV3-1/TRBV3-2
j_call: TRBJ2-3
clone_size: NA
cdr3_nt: TGTGCCAGCAGCCTCCGACAGGGGAACACAGATACGCAGTATTTT
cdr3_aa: CASSLRQGNTDTQYF

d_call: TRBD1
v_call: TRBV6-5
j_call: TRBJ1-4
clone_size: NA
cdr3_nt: TGTGCCAGCAGTCGACAGGGGATTCTAGGAGAAAAACTGTTTTTT
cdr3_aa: CASSRQGILGEKLFF

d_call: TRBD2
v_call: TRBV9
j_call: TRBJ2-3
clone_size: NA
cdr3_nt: TGTGCCAGCAGCTACCCCCGGACTAGCGGGGGGGCACTTACAGATACGCAGTATTTT
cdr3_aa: CASSYPRTSGGALTDTQYF

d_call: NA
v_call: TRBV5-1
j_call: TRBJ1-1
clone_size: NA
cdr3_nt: TGCGCCAGCAGGAACACATTGAACACTGAAGCTTTCTTT
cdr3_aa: CASRNTLNTEAFF

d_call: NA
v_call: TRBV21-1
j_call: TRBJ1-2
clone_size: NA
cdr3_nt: TGTGCCAGCAGCAAAGGGACAGGGAGGCCTAACTATGGCTACACCTTC
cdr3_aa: CASSKGTGRPNYGYTF

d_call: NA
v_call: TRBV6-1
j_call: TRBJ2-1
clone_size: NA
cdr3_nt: TGTGCCAGCAGTGAAGAATTCGGCTCCTACAATGAGCAGTTCTTC
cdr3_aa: CASSEEFGSYNEQFF

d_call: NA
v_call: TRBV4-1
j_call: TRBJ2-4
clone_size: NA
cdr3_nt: TGCGCCAGCAGCCAAGACCAGGCTATGAACATTCAGTACTTC
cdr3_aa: CASSQDQAMNIQYF

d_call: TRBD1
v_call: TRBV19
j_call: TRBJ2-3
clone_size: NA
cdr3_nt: TGTGCCAGTAGTACCCCAGGGGGCAGGGATACGCAGTATTTT
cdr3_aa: CASSTPGGRDTQYF

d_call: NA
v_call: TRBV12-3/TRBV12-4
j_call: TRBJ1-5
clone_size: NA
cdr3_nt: TGTGCCAGCAGATACTCCAATCAGCCCCAGCATTTT
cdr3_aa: CASRYSNQPQHF

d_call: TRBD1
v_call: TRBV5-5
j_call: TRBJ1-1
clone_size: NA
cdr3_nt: TGTGCCAGCAGCCCAGGGGGCCACAGGGCCCTCGGGGACACTGAAGCTTTCTTT
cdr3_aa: CASSPGGHRALGDTEAFF

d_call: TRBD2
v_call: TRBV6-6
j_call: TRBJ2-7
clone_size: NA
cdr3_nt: TGTGCCAGCAGCGCTGTGTGGGGGGGGAAGAACGAGCAGTACTTC
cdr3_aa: CASSAVWGGKNEQYF

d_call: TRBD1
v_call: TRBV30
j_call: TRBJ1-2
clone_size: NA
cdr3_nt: TGTGCCTGGGGACCCCAGGCCGCCGGGACAGGGGGTTTTCTCTGGCCTTCTTATGGCTACACCTTC
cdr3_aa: CAWGPQAAGTGGFLWPSYGYTF

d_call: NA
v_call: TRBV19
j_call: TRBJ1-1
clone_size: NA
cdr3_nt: TGTGCCAGTAGTACTTCAACGATAACAGGGAACACTGAAGCTTTCTTT
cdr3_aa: CASSTSTITGNTEAFF

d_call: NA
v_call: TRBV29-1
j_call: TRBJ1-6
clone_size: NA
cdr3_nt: TGCAGCGTTGCCCCGGCAGGGGCGACGGGCAATTCACCCCTCCACTTT
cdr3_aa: CSVAPAGATGNSPLHF

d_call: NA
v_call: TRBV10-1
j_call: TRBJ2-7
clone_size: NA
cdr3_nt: TGCGCCAGCCCCCGAGGAACGTCCTACGAGCAGTACTTC
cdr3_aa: CASPRGTSYEQYF

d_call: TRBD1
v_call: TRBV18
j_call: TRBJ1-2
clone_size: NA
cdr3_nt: TGTGCCAGCTCACCATTCAAGGCAGGGGGAAGCTATGGCTACACCTTC
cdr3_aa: CASSPFKAGGSYGYTF

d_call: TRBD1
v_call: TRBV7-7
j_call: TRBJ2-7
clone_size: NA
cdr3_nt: TGTGCTAGCAGCTCCCGACAGGGTTCGAACGAGCAGTACTTC
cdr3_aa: CASSSRQGSNEQYF

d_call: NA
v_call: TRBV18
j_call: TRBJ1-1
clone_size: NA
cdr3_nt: TGTGCCAGCTCGCCGACACTTAACACTGAAGCTTTCTTT
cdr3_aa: CASSPTLNTEAFF

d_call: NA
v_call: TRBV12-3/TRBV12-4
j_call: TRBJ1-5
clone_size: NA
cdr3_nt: TGTGCCAGCAGTTTACGGGGGGGTCAGCCCCAGCATTTT
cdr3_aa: CASSLRGGQPQHF

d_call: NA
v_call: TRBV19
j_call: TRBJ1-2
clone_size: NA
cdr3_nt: TGTGCCAGTAGTAAAGGGACGGGAGTGGGCTACACCTTC
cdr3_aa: CASSKGTGVGYTF

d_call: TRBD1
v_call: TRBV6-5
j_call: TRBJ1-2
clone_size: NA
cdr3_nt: TGTGCCAGCGGGACAGGGGGCGCAGTAGGCTATGGCTACACCTTC
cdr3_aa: CASGTGGAVGYGYTF

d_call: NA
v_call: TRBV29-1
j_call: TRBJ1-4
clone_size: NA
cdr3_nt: TGCAGCGTTCACGGGGGGCAAACTAATGAAAAACTATTTTTT
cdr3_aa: CSVHGGQTNEKLFF

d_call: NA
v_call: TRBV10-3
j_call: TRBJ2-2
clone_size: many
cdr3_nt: TGTGCCATCTCATCAGGGCAGGGAGGCACCGGGGAGCTGTTTTTT
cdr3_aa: CAISSGQGGTGELFF

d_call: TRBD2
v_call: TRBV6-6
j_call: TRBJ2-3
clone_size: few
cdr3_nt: TGTGCCAGCGTTCCGGGGGGTAGCACAGATACGCAGTATTTT
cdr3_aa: CASVPGGSTDTQYF

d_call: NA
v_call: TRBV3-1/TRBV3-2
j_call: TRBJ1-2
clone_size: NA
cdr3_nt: TGTGCCAGCAGCTCTTTGGACAGTAACTATGGCTACACCTTC
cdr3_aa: CASSSLDSNYGYTF

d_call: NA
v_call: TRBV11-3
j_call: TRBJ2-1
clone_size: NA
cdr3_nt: TGTGCCAGCAGCTTAGATGGCAGGGATGAGCAGTTCTTC
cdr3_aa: CASSLDGRDEQFF

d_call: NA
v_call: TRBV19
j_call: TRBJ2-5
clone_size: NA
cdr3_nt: TGTGCCAGTAGTAGGGTGGGCCGGCAAGAGACCCAGTACTTC
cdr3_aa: CASSRVGRQETQYF

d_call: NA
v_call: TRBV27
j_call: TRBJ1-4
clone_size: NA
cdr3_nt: TGTGCCAGCAGTCGCGATGGTAGGAGCACTAATGAAAAACTGTTTTTT
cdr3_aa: CASSRDGRSTNEKLFF

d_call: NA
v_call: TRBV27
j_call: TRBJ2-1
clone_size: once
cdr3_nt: TGTGCCAGCAGTACTCGGACACCCTCCTACAATGAGCAGTTCTTC
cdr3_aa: CASSTRTPSYNEQFF

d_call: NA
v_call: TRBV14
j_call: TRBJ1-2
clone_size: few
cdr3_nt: TGTGCCAGCAGTCCAGCCCTTTGGGCCTATGGCTACACCTTC
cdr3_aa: CASSPALWAYGYTF

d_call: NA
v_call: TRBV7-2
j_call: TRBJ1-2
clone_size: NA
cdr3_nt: TGTGCCAGCAGCTTTATCCCTAGGGGGAAGGATGGCTACACCTTC
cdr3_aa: CASSFIPRGKDGYTF

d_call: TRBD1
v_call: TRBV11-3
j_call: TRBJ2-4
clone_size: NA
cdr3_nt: TGTGCCAGCAGCCCAGGGACAGGGGTTCAGGCAAACATTCAGTACTTC
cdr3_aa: CASSPGTGVQANIQYF

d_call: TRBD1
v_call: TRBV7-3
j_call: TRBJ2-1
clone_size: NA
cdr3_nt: TGTGCCAGCAGCTCCTCAGGGGGCGCCGGGAGAGAGCAGTTCTTC
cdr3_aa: CASSSSGGAGREQFF

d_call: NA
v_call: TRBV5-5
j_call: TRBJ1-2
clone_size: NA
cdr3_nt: TGTGCCAGCAGCTTGGAGGGGACAAGAAACACCTTC
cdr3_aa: CASSLEGTRNTF

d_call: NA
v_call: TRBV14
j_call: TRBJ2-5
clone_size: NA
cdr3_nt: TGTGCCAGCAGCCAAGCCCTCGGGGGAGAGACCCAGTACTTC
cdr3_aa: CASSQALGGETQYF

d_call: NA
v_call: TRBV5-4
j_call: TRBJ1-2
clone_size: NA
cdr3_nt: TGTGCCAGCAGCTTGGGAGGGATTCATGGACGCACCTTC
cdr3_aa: CASSLGGIHGRTF

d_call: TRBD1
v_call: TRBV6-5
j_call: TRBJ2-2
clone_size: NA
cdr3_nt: TGTGCCAGCAGATGGACAGGTTCCACCGGGGAGCTGTTTTTT
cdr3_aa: CASRWTGSTGELFF

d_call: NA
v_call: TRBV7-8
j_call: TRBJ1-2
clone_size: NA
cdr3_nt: TGTGCCAGCAGCCATAACGGGGGGCCTAACTATGGCTACACCTTC
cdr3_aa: CASSHNGGPNYGYTF

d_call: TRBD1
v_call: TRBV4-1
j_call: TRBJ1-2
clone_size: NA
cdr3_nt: TGCGCCAGCAGCCCTGAACCCGGGACAGGGGATCCCAGCGGCTACACCTTC
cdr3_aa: CASSPEPGTGDPSGYTF

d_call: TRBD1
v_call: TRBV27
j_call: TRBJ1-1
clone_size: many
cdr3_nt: TGTGCCAGCAGTTCCCCGGGACAGGGGTATGACACTGAAGCTTTCTTT
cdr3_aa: CASSSPGQGYDTEAFF

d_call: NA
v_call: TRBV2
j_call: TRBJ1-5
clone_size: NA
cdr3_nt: TGTGCCAGCAGGCATATCGACAGTAATCAGCCCCAGCATTTT
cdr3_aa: CASRHIDSNQPQHF

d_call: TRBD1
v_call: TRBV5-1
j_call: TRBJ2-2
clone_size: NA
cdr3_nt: TGCGCCAGCAGCTTGGCTAGTGGACAGGGTCGCGCCGGGGAGCTGTTTTTT
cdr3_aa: CASSLASGQGRAGELFF

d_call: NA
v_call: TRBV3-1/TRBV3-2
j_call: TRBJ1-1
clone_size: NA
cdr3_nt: TGTGCCAGCAGCCAAGGGCAGAAGAACACTGAAGCTTTCTTT
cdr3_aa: CASSQGQKNTEAFF